This TCR beta chain was sequenced in a study of cytomegalovirus exposure and HLA in healthy donors. Points on this clone: The target antigen is unknown.

The protocol was immunoSEQ multiplex PCR, while the TCRdb copy is restricted to in-frame clones and leaves out a portion. The sample yields 150,000 to 200,000 clones, 85% to 90% seen once. CDR1 is SGHTA and CDR2 is FQGTGA in the germline V gene. V was shortened by 2 bases and J by 6 bases, with 16 bases between the two germline ends. The CDR3 sequence is 15 residues long. Study-wide points: Rare sequences made up most TCRs, while some public TCRs were found in many donors.

This chain joins TRBV7-3 and TRBJ1-1; D is ambiguous. The clonotype was recovered from a woman aged 25 to 45 in good health and CMV-seronegative. Source material: PBMCs. The CDR3 DNA reads TGTGCCAGCAGCTTACGCGGCGGAGAACACTCTGAAGCTTTCTTT. Its protein is CASSLRGGEHSEAFF.